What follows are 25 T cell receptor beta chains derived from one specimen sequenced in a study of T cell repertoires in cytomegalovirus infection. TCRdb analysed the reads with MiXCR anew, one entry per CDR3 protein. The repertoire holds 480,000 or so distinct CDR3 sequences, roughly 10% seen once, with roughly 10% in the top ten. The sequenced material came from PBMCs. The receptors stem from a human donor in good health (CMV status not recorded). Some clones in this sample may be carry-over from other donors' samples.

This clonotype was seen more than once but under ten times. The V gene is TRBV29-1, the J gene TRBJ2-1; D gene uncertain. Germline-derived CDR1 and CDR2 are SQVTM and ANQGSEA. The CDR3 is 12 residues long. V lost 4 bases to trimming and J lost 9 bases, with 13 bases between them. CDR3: CSVGRLDGEQFF. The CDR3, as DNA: TGCAGCGTTGGCAGGTTGGACGGTGAGCAGTTCTTC.

CDR3 bases: TGCAGCGTTGGTCGGCAGGGAACTGGAAACACCATATATTTT. It codes for CSVGRQGTGNTIYF. The chain links TRBV29-1 to TRBJ1-3; weak D call: TRBD1 (5 bases). Germline CDR1 reads SQVTM; CDR2 reads ANQGSEA. Trimming shortened V by 4 bases and J by 2 bases, and 12 bases separated the two germline ends. CDR3 length: 14 residues.

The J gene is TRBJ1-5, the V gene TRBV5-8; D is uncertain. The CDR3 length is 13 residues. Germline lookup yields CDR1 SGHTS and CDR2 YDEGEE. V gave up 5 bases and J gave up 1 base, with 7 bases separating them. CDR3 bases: TGTGCCAGCAGATGGAGGAGCAATCAGCCCCAGCATTTT. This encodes CASRWRSNQPQHF.

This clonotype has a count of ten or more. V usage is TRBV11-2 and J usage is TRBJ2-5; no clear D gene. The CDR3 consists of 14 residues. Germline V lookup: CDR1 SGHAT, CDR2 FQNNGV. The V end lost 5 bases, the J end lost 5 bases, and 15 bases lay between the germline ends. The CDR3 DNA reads TGTGCCAGCAGCCCCGGCTCACACGGGGAGACCCAGTACTTC. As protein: CASSPGSHGETQYF. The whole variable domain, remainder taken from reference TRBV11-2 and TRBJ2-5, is EAGVAQSPRYKIIEKRQSVAFWCNPISGHATLYWYQQILGQGPKLLIQFQNNGVVDDSQLPKDRFSAERLKGVDSTLKIQPAKLEDSAVYLCASSPGSHGETQYFGPGTRLLVL.

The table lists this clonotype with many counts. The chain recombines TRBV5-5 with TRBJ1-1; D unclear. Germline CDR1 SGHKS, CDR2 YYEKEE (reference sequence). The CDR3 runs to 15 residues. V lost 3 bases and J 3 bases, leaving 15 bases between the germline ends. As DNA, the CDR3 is TGTGCCAGCAGCTCTGGTAGGGTGATGGACACTGAAGCTTTCTTT. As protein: CASSSGRVMDTEAFF.

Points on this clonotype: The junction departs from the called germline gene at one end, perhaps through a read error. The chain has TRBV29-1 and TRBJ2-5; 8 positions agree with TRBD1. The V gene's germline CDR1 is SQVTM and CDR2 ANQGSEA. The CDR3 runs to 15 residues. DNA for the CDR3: TGCAGCGTTGGGGCAACAGGGGGTTTAAGCGAGACCCGGTACTTC. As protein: CSVGATGGLSETRYF.

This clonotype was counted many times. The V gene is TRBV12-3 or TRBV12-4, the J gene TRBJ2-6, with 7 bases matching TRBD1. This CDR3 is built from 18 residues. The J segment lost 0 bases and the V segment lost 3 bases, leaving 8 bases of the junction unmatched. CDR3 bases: TGTGCCAGCAGTTTGCCGACAGGGCGGGCCTCTGGGGCCAACGTCCTGACTTTC. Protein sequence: CASSLPTGRASGANVLTF.

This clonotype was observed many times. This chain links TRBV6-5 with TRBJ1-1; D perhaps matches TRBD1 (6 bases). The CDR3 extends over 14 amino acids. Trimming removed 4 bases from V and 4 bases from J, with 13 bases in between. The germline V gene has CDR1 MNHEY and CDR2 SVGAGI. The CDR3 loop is CASSLRGIGTEAFF. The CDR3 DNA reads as TGTGCCAGCAGTTTGAGGGGGATTGGCACTGAAGCTTTCTTT.

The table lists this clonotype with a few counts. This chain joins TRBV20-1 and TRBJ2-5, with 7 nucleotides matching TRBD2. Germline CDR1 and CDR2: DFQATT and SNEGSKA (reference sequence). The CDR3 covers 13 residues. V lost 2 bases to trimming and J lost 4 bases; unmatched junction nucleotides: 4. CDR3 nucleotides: TGCAGTGCTAGACGGACTAGTCGAGAGACCCAGTACTTC. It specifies CSARRTSRETQYF.

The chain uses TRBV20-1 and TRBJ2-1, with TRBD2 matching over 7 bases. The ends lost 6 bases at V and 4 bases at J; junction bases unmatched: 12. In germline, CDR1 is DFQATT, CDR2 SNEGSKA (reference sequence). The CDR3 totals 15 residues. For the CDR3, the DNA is TGCAGTGCCCTTCGCCCGCGGGGGACGTACAATGAGCAGTTCTTC. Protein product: CSALRPRGTYNEQFF.

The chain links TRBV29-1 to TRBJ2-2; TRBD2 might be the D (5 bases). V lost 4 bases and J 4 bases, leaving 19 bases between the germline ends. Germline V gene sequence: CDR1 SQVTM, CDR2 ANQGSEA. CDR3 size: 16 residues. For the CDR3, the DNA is TGCAGCGTTGTTATCTTTCTGGGCCGGGGCACCGGGGAGCTGTTTTTT. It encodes CSVVIFLGRGTGELFF.

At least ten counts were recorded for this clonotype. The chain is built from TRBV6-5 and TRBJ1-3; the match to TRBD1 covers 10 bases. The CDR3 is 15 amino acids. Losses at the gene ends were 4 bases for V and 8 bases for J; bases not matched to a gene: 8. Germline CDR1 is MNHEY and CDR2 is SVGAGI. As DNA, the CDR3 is TGTGCCAGCAGTTCCACAGGGACAGGGGTTGACACCATATATTTT. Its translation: CASSSTGTGVDTIYF.

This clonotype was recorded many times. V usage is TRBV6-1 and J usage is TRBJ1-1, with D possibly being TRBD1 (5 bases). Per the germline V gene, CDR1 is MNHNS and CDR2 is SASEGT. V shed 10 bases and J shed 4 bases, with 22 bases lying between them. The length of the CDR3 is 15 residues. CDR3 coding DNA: TGTGCCACCGAGAGGAGGTTTCCAGGGAGCACTGAAGCTTTCTTT. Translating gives CATERRFPGSTEAFF.

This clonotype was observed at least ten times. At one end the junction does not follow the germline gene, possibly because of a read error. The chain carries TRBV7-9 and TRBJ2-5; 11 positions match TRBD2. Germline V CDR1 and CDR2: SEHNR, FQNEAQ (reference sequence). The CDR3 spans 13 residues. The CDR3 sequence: CASSLTELAGAHF. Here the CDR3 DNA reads TGTGCCAGCAGCCTAACAGAACTAGCGGGAGCCCACTTC.

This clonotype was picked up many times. The DNA of the CDR3 is TGTGCCAGCAGCTTAAGGGTCGGGGGGAACACTGAAGCTTTCTTT. It translates to CASSLRVGGNTEAFF. V and J are TRBV7-8 and TRBJ1-1; D is perhaps TRBD1 (5 bases). CDR1 SGHVS and CDR2 FQNEAQ come from the germline V gene. Trimming left V 2 bases short and J 1 base short, with 11 bases between. The CDR3 is 15 amino acids.

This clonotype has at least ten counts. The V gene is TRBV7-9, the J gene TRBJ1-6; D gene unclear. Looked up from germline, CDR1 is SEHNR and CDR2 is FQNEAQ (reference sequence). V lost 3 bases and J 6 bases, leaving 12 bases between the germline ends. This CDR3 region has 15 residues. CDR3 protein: CASSFGSGGNSPLHF. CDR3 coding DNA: TGTGCCAGCAGCTTCGGCTCGGGCGGTAATTCACCCCTCCACTTT.

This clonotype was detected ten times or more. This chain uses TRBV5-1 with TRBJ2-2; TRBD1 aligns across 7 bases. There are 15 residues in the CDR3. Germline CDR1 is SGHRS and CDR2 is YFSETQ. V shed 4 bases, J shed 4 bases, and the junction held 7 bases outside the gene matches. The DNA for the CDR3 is TGCGCCAGCAGCCCGCAAGCAGGGGGCACCGGGGAGCTGTTTTTT. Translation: CASSPQAGGTGELFF.

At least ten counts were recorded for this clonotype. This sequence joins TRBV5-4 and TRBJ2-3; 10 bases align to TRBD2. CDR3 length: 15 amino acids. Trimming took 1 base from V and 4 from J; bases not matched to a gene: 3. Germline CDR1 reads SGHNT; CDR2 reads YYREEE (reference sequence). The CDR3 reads CASSLPSGSSDTQYF. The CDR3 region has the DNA TGTGCCAGCAGCTTGCCTAGCGGGAGCTCAGATACGCAGTATTTT.

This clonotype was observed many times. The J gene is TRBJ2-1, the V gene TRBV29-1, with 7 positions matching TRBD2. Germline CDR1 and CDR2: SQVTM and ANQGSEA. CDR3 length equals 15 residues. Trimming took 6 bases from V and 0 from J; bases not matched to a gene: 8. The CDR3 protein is CSVEGGGSSYNEQFF. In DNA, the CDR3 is TGCAGCGTCGAGGGTGGCGGGAGCTCCTACAATGAGCAGTTCTTC.

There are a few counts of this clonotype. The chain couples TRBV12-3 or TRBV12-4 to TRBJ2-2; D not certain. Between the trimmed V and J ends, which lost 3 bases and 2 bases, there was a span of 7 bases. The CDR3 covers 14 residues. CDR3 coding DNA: TGTGCCAGCAGTTTTTCTAGAAACACCGGGGAGCTGTTTTTT. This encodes CASSFSRNTGELFF.

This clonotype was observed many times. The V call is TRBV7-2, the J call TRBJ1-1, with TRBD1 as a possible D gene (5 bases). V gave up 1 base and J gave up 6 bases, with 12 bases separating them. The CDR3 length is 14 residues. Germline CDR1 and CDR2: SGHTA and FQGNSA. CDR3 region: CASSLDVGAAEAFF. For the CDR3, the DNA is TGTGCCAGCAGCTTAGACGTTGGGGCCGCTGAAGCTTTCTTT.

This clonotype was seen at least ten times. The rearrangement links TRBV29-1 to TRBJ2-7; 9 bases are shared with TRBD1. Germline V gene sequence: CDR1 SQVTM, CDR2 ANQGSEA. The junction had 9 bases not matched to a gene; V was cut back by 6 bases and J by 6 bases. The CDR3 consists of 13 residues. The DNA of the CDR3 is TGCAGCGTGGCACCGGGACAGGGCGCCGAGCAGTACTTC. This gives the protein CSVAPGQGAEQYF.

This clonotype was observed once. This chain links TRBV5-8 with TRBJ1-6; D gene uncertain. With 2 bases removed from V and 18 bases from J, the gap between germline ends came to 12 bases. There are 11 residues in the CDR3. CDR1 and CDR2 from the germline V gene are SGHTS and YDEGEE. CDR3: CASSFDGLTHF. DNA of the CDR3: TGTGCCAGCAGCTTCGACGGGTTGACCCACTTT.

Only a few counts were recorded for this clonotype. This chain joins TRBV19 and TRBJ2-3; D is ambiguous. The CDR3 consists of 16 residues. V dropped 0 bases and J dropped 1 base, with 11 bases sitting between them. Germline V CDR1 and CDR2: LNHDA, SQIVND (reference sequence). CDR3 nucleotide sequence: TGTGCCAGTAGTATAGATCGAGGCTGGGGCACAGATACGCAGTATTTT. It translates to CASSIDRGWGTDTQYF.

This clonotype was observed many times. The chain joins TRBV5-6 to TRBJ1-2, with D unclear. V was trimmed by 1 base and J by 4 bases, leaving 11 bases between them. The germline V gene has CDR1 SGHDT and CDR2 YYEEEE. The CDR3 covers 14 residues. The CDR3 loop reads CASSLKVGSYGYTF. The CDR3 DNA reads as TGTGCCAGCAGCTTGAAAGTTGGTAGCTATGGCTACACCTTC.